Listed here are 18 T cell receptor beta chains from one sample, sequenced in a study of response to subunit inactivated influenza vaccine. TCRdb called the RT-PCR reads again in MiXCR, with one record for every CDR3 protein. Counted here are around 570,000 distinct CDR3 sequences, around 8% occurring once; the ten biggest clones make up around 13%. The starting material was PBMCs from blood, obtained less than 30 months after vaccination. These receptor sequences come from a man between 50 and 69 years old who received an inactivated influenza vaccine.

In this sample, this clonotype turned up a few times. V is TRBV20-1 and J is TRBJ2-7, with 9 positions matching TRBD2. The CDR3 covers 16 residues. Germline-derived CDR1 and CDR2 are DFQATT and SNEGSKA (reference sequence). V lost 4 bases, J lost 2 bases, and 12 bases stayed unmatched. The CDR3 protein is CSATRLAALNTYEQYF. Written as DNA, the CDR3 is TGCAGTGCTACACGACTAGCGGCTCTAAATACCTACGAGCAGTACTTC.

This clonotype was observed a handful of times. In nucleotides, the CDR3 is TGCGCCAGCAGCCAGCTGGCGGTTATGGATAATTCACCCCTCCACTTT. Protein product: CASSQLAVMDNSPLHF. V and J are TRBV4-3 and TRBJ1-6; D ambiguous. Germline V CDR1 and CDR2: LGHNA, YSLEER. CDR3 size: 16 residues. Trimming took off 3 bases at V and 5 bases at J, with 14 bases between the two ends.

This sequence joins TRBV18 and TRBJ2-3; D gene ambiguous. CDR3 length: 13 amino acids. From germline, CDR1 is KGHSH and CDR2 LQKENI. V was shortened by 3 bases and J by 4 bases, with 8 bases between the two germline ends. As DNA, the CDR3 is TGTGCCAGCTCACCTGGAGTGGCAGATACGCAGTATTTT. It encodes CASSPGVADTQYF.

This clonotype showed up just a few times. V and J are TRBV28 and TRBJ2-1; maybe TRBD2 (6 bases). The CDR3 is 15 amino acids. Germline V gives CDR1 MDHEN, CDR2 SYDVKM. The germline V and J ends were trimmed by 3 bases and 10 bases, with 19 bases remaining between them. CDR3 residues: CASSFAGGTLGEQFF. The DNA of the CDR3 is TGTGCCAGCAGTTTTGCTGGCGGGACCCTTGGAGAGCAGTTCTTC. The full variable domain, rest sourced from reference TRBV28 and TRBJ2-1, is DVKVTQSSRYLVKRTGEKVFLECVQDMDHENMFWYRQDPGLGLRLIYFSYDVKMKEKGDIPEGYSVSREKKERFSLILESASTNQTSMYLCASSFAGGTLGEQFFGPGTRLTVL.

This clonotype was seen only a few times. This sequence joins TRBV6-2 or TRBV6-3 and TRBJ2-1; 12 positions match TRBD2. Looked up from germline, CDR1 is MNHEY and CDR2 is SVGEGT. The ends lost 5 bases at V and 3 bases at J; junction bases unmatched: 8. The CDR3 is 17 amino acids. The CDR3 loop reads CASSARTSGTRYNEQFF. DNA for the CDR3: TGTGCCAGCAGTGCACGGACTAGCGGGACACGCTACAATGAGCAGTTCTTC.

V gene TRBV5-1 combines with J gene TRBJ2-3, with no clear D. CDR3 length: 14 residues. Germline values: CDR1 SGHRS, CDR2 YFSETQ. V lost 0 bases and J 4 bases, leaving 9 bases between the germline ends. DNA for the CDR3: TGCGCCAGCAGCTTGGAGTTAGCCCCAGATACGCAGTATTTT. Encoded protein: CASSLELAPDTQYF.

The chain is built from TRBV7-2 and TRBJ2-4; possibly TRBD1 for D (5 bases). This CDR3 has 14 residues. V was cut by 2 bases and J by 3 bases, with 8 bases left in between. Germline V CDR1 and CDR2: SGHTA, FQGNSA. The CDR3 nucleotides are TGTGCCAGCAGCTTAACAGGCCGCAAAAACATTCAGTACTTC. Its translation is CASSLTGRKNIQYF.

The J gene is TRBJ2-5, the V gene TRBV6-1; 9 nucleotides align to TRBD1. The ends lost 7 bases at V and 6 bases at J; junction bases unmatched: 6. The CDR3 has 13 amino acids. Germline V CDR1 and CDR2: MNHNS, SASEGT. CDR3 region: CASTHGQGQTQYF. As DNA, the CDR3 is TGTGCCAGCACACACGGACAGGGGCAGACCCAGTACTTC.

This clonotype was found many times. This chain uses TRBV30 with TRBJ2-4; D remains ambiguous. The ends were cut back, 2 bases at V and 9 bases at J, with 11 bases in the middle. CDR3 size: 12 residues. CDR1 and CDR2 (germline): GTSNPN, SVGIG (reference sequence). Here the CDR3 DNA reads TGTGCCTGGAGTATAGGGATCGGCATTCAGTACTTC. This translates into CAWSIGIGIQYF.

This clonotype was observed many times. V is TRBV5-6 and J is TRBJ1-1; D may be TRBD1 (6 bases). Deletions cut 3 bases from V and 3 bases from J, with 15 bases between. This CDR3 has 15 amino acids. Germline V gives CDR1 SGHDT, CDR2 YYEEEE. The CDR3 nucleotides are TGTGCCAGCAGCTCCGGACAGCAACTGCACACTGAAGCTTTCTTT. Protein sequence: CASSSGQQLHTEAFF.

This rearrangement joins TRBV7-9 to TRBJ1-4; weak D call: TRBD1 (5 bases). CDR3 length: 15 amino acids. V was shortened by 1 base and J by 4 bases, with 10 bases between the two germline ends. CDR1 SEHNR and CDR2 FQNEAQ come from the germline V gene (reference sequence). The CDR3 spells CASSLGGTNNEKLFF. CDR3 sequence (DNA): TGTGCCAGCAGCTTAGGCGGGACTAATAATGAAAAACTGTTTTTT.

This clonotype was observed at least ten times. J is TRBJ2-1 and V is TRBV3-1; 9 nucleotides align to TRBD2. The CDR3 runs 21 residues. The J segment lost 7 bases and the V segment lost 0 bases, leaving 22 bases of the junction unmatched. The V gene's germline CDR1 is LGHDT and CDR2 YNNKEL (reference sequence). The CDR3 sequence is CASSQEIGPRLAGPLRNEQFF. CDR3 DNA: TGTGCCAGCAGCCAAGAAATAGGCCCCCGCCTAGCGGGACCACTAAGGAATGAGCAGTTCTTC.

The chain combines TRBV7-8 with TRBJ2-3, with no clear D. The CDR3 runs 12 residues. The V gene lost 5 bases and the J gene lost 5 bases, with 8 bases spanning the gap. The germline CDR1 and CDR2 sequences are SGHVS and FQNEAQ. The CDR3 DNA sequence: TGTGCCAGCAGCCCCAGCGAAGATACGCAGTATTTT. This sequence encodes CASSPSEDTQYF.

V usage is TRBV3-1 and J usage is TRBJ2-5; no definite D call. V lost 0 bases to trimming and J lost 2 bases, with 10 bases between them. The CDR3 totals 15 residues. CDR1 and CDR2 (germline): LGHDT, YNNKEL (reference sequence). The CDR3 protein is CASSQDPRAQETQYF. The DNA for the CDR3 is TGTGCCAGCAGCCAAGATCCCCGGGCACAAGAGACCCAGTACTTC.

This clonotype was counted many times. The V and J genes are TRBV10-2 and TRBJ2-7, with 9 bases aligning to TRBD1. This CDR3 has 15 residues. The V segment lost 5 bases and the J segment 7 bases; nucleotides outside the gene matches: 12. Germline V gene sequence: CDR1 WSHSY, CDR2 SAAADI. The CDR3 loop reads CASSTGWNRGQEQYF. The CDR3 region has the DNA TGCGCCAGCAGTACAGGTTGGAACAGGGGGCAAGAGCAGTACTTC.

This clonotype was detected ten times or more. V is TRBV4-3 and J is TRBJ1-2; D gene uncertain. Germline V gene sequence: CDR1 LGHNA, CDR2 YSLEER. V was trimmed by 4 bases and J by 5 bases, leaving 20 bases between them. The CDR3 has 16 residues. CDR3: CASSPGGGDVRYGYTF. CDR3 in DNA: TGCGCCAGCAGCCCCGGAGGCGGCGATGTAAGATATGGCTACACCTTC.

The chain has TRBV20-1 and TRBJ2-1, with TRBD2 matching over 7 bases. The CDR3 spans 16 residues. Germline CDR1 is DFQATT and CDR2 is SNEGSKA (reference sequence). In DNA, the CDR3 is TGCTGCGCTAGGGAACTAGCGTTCCCCGGGGGCAATGAGCAGTTCTTC. It encodes CCARELAFPGGNEQFF.

V and J are TRBV29-1 and TRBJ1-2; possibly TRBD1 for D (5 bases). V was pared by 2 bases and J by 3 bases, with 10 bases between. CDR3 length: 13 residues. Germline V CDR1 and CDR2: SQVTM, ANQGSEA. CDR3 nucleotides: TGCAGCGTTGAATCAGGGTTGGACTATGGCTACACCTTC. Amino acid sequence: CSVESGLDYGYTF.